The source of this T cell receptor beta chain is a study of T cell responses to AZD1222 COVID-19 vaccine. Profiled with immunoSEQ multiplex PCR; TCRdb holds only in-frame clones, not every one. Of 200,000 to 250,000 clones detected, 94% appear once; the ten largest clones hold approximately 1.5%. Trimming removed 4 bases from V and 2 bases from J, with 11 bases in between. Looked up from germline, CDR1 is SQVTM and CDR2 is ANQGSEA. The length of the CDR3 is 13 residues. Source: peripheral blood, taken 28 days after the second dose of the MenACWY control vaccine. This TCR was sampled from an adult who received the MenACWY meningococcal vaccine as a control. The gene calls are TRBV29-1 and TRBJ1-1; the D gene is possibly TRBD1 (5 bases). In nucleotides, the CDR3 is TGCAGCGTTGTGACAGACTTTAACACTGAAGCTTTCTTT. Protein sequence: CSVVTDFNTEAFF.